The clone carrying this T cell receptor (beta chain) was seen more than once but under ten times. What it recognizes is unknown. This may be a read error, as it is one base from a much larger clone. Rearranged V-D-J TRB sequences were amplified with a mixed TRB-A/B primer pool. TCRdb passed the multiplex PCR reads through MiXCR, listing each CDR3 protein once. The table has under 3,500 distinct CDR3 sequences, roughly a fifth seen once. The germline gives CDR1 SGHTA, CDR2 FQGNSA. The CDR3 extends over 17 amino acids. J was trimmed by 4 bases and V by 5 bases; bases with no gene match: 9. The entry originates in a study of T cell repertoires in aging, cancer and after chemotherapy. Turning to the study itself: Paired samples before and after chemotherapy came from glioblastoma patients receiving temozolomide-based therapy.

Study outcomes and limitations: Untreated cancer patients had significantly lower blood TCR diversity than age-matched healthy donors.

The template was genomic DNA from peripheral blood, not RNA. The material sequenced was blood. The chain recombines TRBV7-2 with TRBJ2-1; 12 bases match TRBD2. The origin of this receptor is a human donor with a solid tumor. The chain's CDR3 is CASSKGLAGRTYNEQFF. In DNA, the CDR3 is TGTGCCAGCAGCAAAGGACTAGCGGGGAGGACGTACAATGAGCAGTTCTTC.